The 17 T cell receptor beta chains below come from one sample, sequenced in a study of T cell repertoires in cytomegalovirus infection. TCRdb re-called the reads with MiXCR, one entry per CDR3 protein. Of a few hundred thousand distinct CDR3 sequences listed, just under 40% were seen once; the top ten hold 48%. Antigen specificity for these receptors is unknown. Sequences were derived from cultured PBMCs, sampled from culture after CMV antigen stimulation. These receptors all come from a human donor in good health (CMV status not recorded). Some clones in this sample may be carry-over from other donors' samples.

This sequence joins TRBV7-6 and TRBJ2-5, with unresolved D. With 1 base removed from V and 3 bases from J, the gap between germline ends came to 6 bases. This CDR3 contains 13 residues. Germline CDR1 is SGHVS and CDR2 is FNYEAQ. The CDR3 coding sequence is TGTGCCAGCAGCTTAGAACAGAAAGAGACCCAGTACTTC. Amino acid sequence: CASSLEQKETQYF. Supplemented by reference TRBV7-6 and TRBJ2-5, the full variable domain reads GAGVSQSPRYKVTKRGQDVALRCDPISGHVSLYWYRQALGQGPEFLTYFNYEAQQDKSGLPNDRFSAERPEGSISTLTIQRTEQRDSAMYRCASSLEQKETQYFGPGTRLLVL.

This clonotype has more than one count but fewer than ten. The CDR3 loop is CASSSGPVGRKLFF. Written as DNA, the CDR3 is TGTGCCAGCAGCTCGGGACCGGTAGGGAGAAAACTGTTTTTT. This chain links TRBV7-2 with TRBJ1-4, with D possibly being TRBD1 (5 bases). The CDR3 extends over 14 amino acids. Germline CDR1 SGHTA, CDR2 FQGNSA. Trimming pared 4 bases from V and 10 bases from J, leaving 16 bases between.

This clonotype came up a few times. The chain joins TRBV12-3 or TRBV12-4 to TRBJ1-1, with no clear D. V was shortened by 2 bases and J by 5 bases, with 9 bases between the two germline ends. The CDR3 has 13 amino acids. The CDR3 sequence: CASSLTLWTEAFF. The DNA for the CDR3 is TGTGCCAGCAGTTTAACTCTTTGGACTGAAGCTTTCTTT.

The gene calls are TRBV29-1 and TRBJ1-1, with 7 bases lining up with TRBD1. V gave up 2 bases and J gave up 1 base; unmatched junction bases: 4. The CDR3 sequence is 14 residues long. Germline CDR1 reads SQVTM; CDR2 reads ANQGSEA. The CDR3 DNA is TGCAGCGTTGAAACCCGACAGGGGAACACTGAAGCTTTCTTT. Translation gives CSVETRQGNTEAFF.

This clonotype was detected many times. The chain carries TRBV7-8 and TRBJ2-3; 14 nucleotides line up with TRBD2. This CDR3 comprises 18 residues. Germline trimming cut 5 bases from V and 5 bases from J; bases unmatched to any gene: 12. Germline values: CDR1 SGHVS, CDR2 FQNEAQ. CDR3 DNA: TGTGCCAGCAGCCCAGGACTAGCGGGGGGCGTGGCAATAGATACGCAGTATTTT. Its protein product is CASSPGLAGGVAIDTQYF.

The J gene is TRBJ2-1, the V gene TRBV12-5; D possibly uses TRBD1 or TRBD2 (5 bases each). Trimming took 2 bases from V and 2 from J, leaving 16 bases between them. The CDR3 contains 17 residues. Germline loops: CDR1 LGHNT, CDR2 FRNRAP. The CDR3 DNA sequence: TGTGCTAGTGGTTTGAGACCGTGGGGGTTCGCCTACAATGAGCAGTTCTTC. Protein: CASGLRPWGFAYNEQFF.

The gene calls are TRBV18 and TRBJ1-3, with 9 positions matching TRBD1. The trim removed 3 bases at V and 0 bases at J, leaving 3 bases unmatched. The germline V gene has CDR1 KGHSH and CDR2 LQKENI. This CDR3 region has 16 residues. The CDR3 reads CASSPGQGPSGNTIYF. For the CDR3, the DNA is TGTGCCAGCTCACCCGGACAGGGGCCCTCTGGAAACACCATATATTTT.

This chain connects TRBV6-2 or TRBV6-3 to TRBJ2-4, with TRBD2 as a possible D gene (6 bases). CDR1 is MNHEY, CDR2 SVGEGT, per germline. The CDR3 loop spans 17 amino acids. Trimming stripped 4 bases from V and 0 bases from J, with 16 bases between. DNA of the CDR3: TGTGCCAGCAGTTCGATTGGACTAACACTAGCCAAAAACATTCAGTACTTC. Amino acid sequence: CASSSIGLTLAKNIQYF.

CDR3 loop: CASSTRDGDEAFF. The CDR3, as DNA: TGTGCCAGCAGCACCCGGGACGGAGATGAAGCTTTCTTT. V is TRBV9 and J is TRBJ1-1, with D perhaps matching TRBD1 (5 bases). V gave up 4 bases and J gave up 7 bases, with 14 bases separating them. The V gene's germline CDR1 is SGDLS and CDR2 YYNGEE. The CDR3 length is 13 residues.

The chain is built from TRBV2 and TRBJ2-7; 7 bases fit TRBD1. The trim removed 4 bases at V and 6 bases at J, leaving 6 bases unmatched. Germline CDR1 and CDR2: SNHLY and FYNNEI. This CDR3 contains 13 residues. The CDR3: CASSGKQGFEQYF. The DNA of the CDR3 is TGTGCCAGCAGTGGAAAACAGGGGTTCGAGCAGTACTTC.

Only a few counts were recorded for this clonotype. The gene calls are TRBV7-2 and TRBJ2-5, with 8 bases aligning to TRBD2. The ends lost 5 bases at V and 4 bases at J; junction bases unmatched: 6. The CDR3 runs to 14 residues. Germline-derived CDR1 and CDR2 are SGHTA and FQGNSA. Written as DNA, the CDR3 is TGTGCCAGCAGCCCTCGGGGGGGCGGAGAGACCCAGTACTTC. This translates into CASSPRGGGETQYF. Full variable domain (missing parts from reference TRBV7-2 and TRBJ2-5): GAGVSQSPSNKVTEKGKDVELRCDPISGHTALYWYRQSLGQGLEFLIYFQGNSAPDKSGLPSDRFSAERTGGSVSTLTIQRTQQEDSAVYLCASSPRGGGETQYFGPGTRLLVL.

This sequence joins TRBV7-2 and TRBJ2-2; D is ambiguous. This CDR3 region has 15 residues. Germline V gene lookup returns CDR1 SGHTA and CDR2 FQGNSA. The germline V and J ends were trimmed by 2 bases and 4 bases, with 11 bases remaining between them. For the CDR3, the DNA is TGTGCCAGCAGCTTAAGGTCGACAACCACCGGGGAGCTGTTTTTT. This gives the protein CASSLRSTTTGELFF.

The chain has TRBV15 and TRBJ2-2, with D tentatively TRBD1 (5 bases). This CDR3 is built from 14 residues. In germline, CDR1 is LNHNV, CDR2 YYDKDF (reference sequence). V was clipped by 0 bases and J by 7 bases, with 9 bases between them. The CDR3 DNA reads TGTGCCACCAGCAGAGATCATCAGGGCGGGGAGCTGTTTTTT. This gives the protein CATSRDHQGGELFF.

The CDR3 DNA is TGCGCCAGCAGCCACACAGGGGGCGAGAGGCAGTTCTTC. It codes for CASSHTGGERQFF. The V and J genes are TRBV4-1 and TRBJ2-1, with 9 bases aligning to TRBD1. Unmatched junction bases numbered 6, after V lost 3 bases and J lost 12 bases. The CDR3 sequence is 13 residues long. Germline V gives CDR1 MGHRA, CDR2 YSYEKL.

The chain uses TRBV7-2 and TRBJ1-1, with D perhaps TRBD1 (5 bases). The CDR3 runs to 14 residues. V shed 5 bases and J shed 2 bases, with 12 bases lying between them. Per the germline V gene, CDR1 is SGHTA and CDR2 is FQGNSA. CDR3 loop: CASSQGGVNTEAFF. CDR3 in DNA: TGTGCCAGCAGCCAGGGAGGGGTTAACACTGAAGCTTTCTTT.

On this clonotype itself: Given the absence of the conserved phenylalanine or tryptophan at the CDR3 end, a read error is likely. The V and J genes are TRBV7-2 and TRBJ2-7; D gene ambiguous. The length of the CDR3 is 13 residues. Trimming cost V 2 bases and J 5 bases, with 10 bases left between them. From germline, CDR1 is SGHTA and CDR2 FQGNSA. CDR3 DNA: TGTGCCAGCAGCTTAAAGGGCGCGGACGAGCAGTACTTA. Protein product: CASSLKGADEQYL.

This clonotype was observed a few times. The rearrangement joins TRBV6-6 to TRBJ2-7, with 10 bases that match TRBD1. J gave up 9 bases and V 4 bases, and 12 bases lay outside the gene matches. CDR3 length equals 15 residues. Germline V gene data show CDR1 as MNHNY and CDR2 as SVGAGI (reference sequence). This CDR3 is CASSSSTGGRLGQYF. The CDR3 region has the DNA TGTGCCAGCAGTTCCTCGACAGGGGGCAGATTGGGGCAGTACTTC.